This passage covers 20 T cell receptor beta chains from one sample sequenced in a study of cytomegalovirus exposure and HLA in healthy donors. Repertoires were generated with immunoSEQ multiplex PCR, while TCRdb's copy carries only in-frame clones and drops some. The sample yields 120,000 to 150,000 clones, roughly nine tenths seen once. The sequenced sample consisted of PBMCs. The receptor set was obtained from a woman between 18 and 30 years old in good health and CMV-seropositive.

This rearrangement joins TRBV30 to TRBJ2-6; 9 bases align to TRBD1. Germline CDR1 is GTSNPN and CDR2 is SVGIG (reference sequence). J lost 3 bases, V lost 3 bases, and 3 bases had no gene match. The CDR3 is 15 amino acids. The CDR3 loop is CAWRQGAVGANVLTF. In DNA, the CDR3 is TGTGCCTGGAGACAGGGGGCGGTTGGGGCCAACGTCCTGACTTTC.

In regard to this clone: This sample includes further DNA sequences coding for the same CDR3. The rearrangement uses TRBV19 and TRBJ2-5; 12 nucleotides agree with TRBD2. Germline CDR1 and CDR2: LNHDA and SQIVND (reference sequence). Losses at the gene ends were 5 bases for V and 5 bases for J; bases not matched to a gene: 6. The CDR3 totals 15 residues. CDR3 sequence reads: CASSWRLAGEETQYF. CDR3 coding DNA: TGTGCCAGTAGTTGGCGACTAGCGGGAGAGGAGACCCAGTACTTC.

The chain carries TRBV28 and TRBJ2-7, with 8 bases lining up with TRBD1. CDR1 MDHEN and CDR2 SYDVKM come from the germline V gene. The CDR3 sequence is 15 residues long. V trimming: 2 bases; J trimming: 0 bases; junction bases outside the gene matches: 3. The CDR3 spells CASSLGDRSSYEQYF. CDR3 DNA: TGTGCCAGCAGTTTAGGGGACAGGAGCTCCTACGAGCAGTACTTC.

The chain carries TRBV5-4 and TRBJ2-7; 8 bases are a match to TRBD1. J lost 6 bases, V lost 0 bases, and 8 bases had no gene match. Germline V CDR1 and CDR2: SGHNT, YYREEE (reference sequence). The CDR3 totals 15 residues. The CDR3 here is CASSLALGQGLEQYF. The DNA of the CDR3 is TGTGCCAGCAGCTTGGCCCTAGGACAGGGTCTCGAGCAGTACTTC.

The rearrangement links TRBV19 to TRBJ2-7; TRBD2 is a possible D gene (5 bases). CDR1 and CDR2 from the germline V gene are LNHDA and SQIVND (reference sequence). This CDR3 spans 16 amino acids. Trimming cost V 3 bases and J 5 bases, with 20 bases left between them. For the CDR3, the DNA is TGTGCCAGTAGTATCCCCCCCGACGAGGGAATCCACGAGCAGTACTTC. It encodes CASSIPPDEGIHEQYF.

This rearrangement joins TRBV5-6 to TRBJ2-4; D is possibly TRBD1 (6 bases). V was shortened by 4 bases and J by 11 bases, with 13 bases between the two germline ends. CDR1 and CDR2 (germline): SGHDT, YYEEEE. The CDR3 totals 12 residues. The CDR3 protein is CASSPGTSVQYF. Here the CDR3 DNA reads TGTGCCAGCAGCCCCGGGACAAGCGTTCAGTACTTC.

The J gene is TRBJ2-3, the V gene TRBV27; 12 bases map to TRBD1. Germline CDR1 and CDR2: MNHEY and SMNVEV (reference sequence). This CDR3 is built from 17 residues. Germline trimming cut 5 bases from V and 3 bases from J; bases unmatched to any gene: 9. Here the CDR3 reads CASSPGTGGGFTDTQYF. As DNA, the CDR3 is TGTGCCAGCAGTCCCGGGACAGGGGGCGGGTTTACAGATACGCAGTATTTT.

The chain recombines TRBV7-6 with TRBJ1-4; 8 bases map to TRBD1. In germline, CDR1 is SGHVS, CDR2 FNYEAQ. CDR3 length equals 14 residues. V shed 3 bases and J 13 bases; nucleotides not matched to a gene: 10. Here the CDR3 reads CASSLDRASRRLFF. The CDR3 DNA is TGTGCCAGCAGCTTGGACAGGGCCAGTAGACGACTGTTTTTT.

This clone was seen only once. The V call is TRBV9, the J call TRBJ2-5; 10 nucleotides align to TRBD2. The V and J ends lost 3 bases and 0 bases, in that order; junction bases with no gene match: 5. CDR1 is SGDLS and CDR2 is YYNGEE in the germline V gene. The CDR3 contains 16 residues. DNA of the CDR3: TGTGCCAGCAGCGGGGGACTAGCGCTAAACCAAGAGACCCAGTACTTC. Protein product: CASSGGLALNQETQYF. The full variable domain, rest sourced from reference TRBV9 and TRBJ2-5, is DSGVTQTPKHLITATGQRVTLRCSPRSGDLSVYWYQQSLDQGLQFLIQYYNGEERAKGNILERFSAQQFPDLHSELNLSSLELGDSALYFCASSGGLALNQETQYFGPGTRLLVL.

The rearrangement links TRBV18 to TRBJ1-4; 8 nucleotides align to TRBD1. Germline trimming cut 3 bases from V and 6 bases from J; bases unmatched to any gene: 9. Looked up from germline, CDR1 is KGHSH and CDR2 is LQKENI. The CDR3 has 16 amino acids. DNA for the CDR3: TGTGCCAGCTCACCCCGGGACAGGAACCGACATGAAAAACTGTTTTTT. This sequence encodes CASSPRDRNRHEKLFF.

V is TRBV27 and J is TRBJ1-1, with no clear D. The CDR3 spans 14 residues. The germline V and J ends were trimmed by 2 bases and 4 bases, with 11 bases remaining between them. Germline CDR1 reads MNHEY; CDR2 reads SMNVEV (reference sequence). CDR3 in DNA: TGTGCCAGCAGTTTAGCGCCCGCGGGCACTGAAGCTTTCTTT. It is translated as CASSLAPAGTEAFF.

This chain connects TRBV30 to TRBJ1-4, with TRBD1 as a possible D gene (5 bases). This CDR3 comprises 12 residues. CDR1 GTSNPN and CDR2 SVGIG come from the germline V gene (reference sequence). V was shortened by 5 bases and J by 10 bases, with 14 bases between the two germline ends. The CDR3 sequence: CAWGGSRGKLFF. CDR3 coding DNA: TGTGCCTGGGGAGGGTCAAGGGGAAAACTGTTTTTT.

The V call is TRBV7-2, the J call TRBJ2-7; D is perhaps TRBD1 (6 bases). The CDR3 sequence is 15 residues long. The V gene's germline CDR1 is SGHTA and CDR2 FQGNSA. The V gene lost 5 bases and the J gene lost 5 bases, with 19 bases spanning the gap. The CDR3 reads CASSRPQTGSDEQYF. CDR3 bases: TGTGCCAGCAGCCGACCTCAAACAGGGTCCGACGAGCAGTACTTC.

Points on this clone: The same CDR3 is also encoded by other DNA sequences in this sample. The chain links TRBV9 to TRBJ1-1, with D unresolved. This CDR3 is built from 12 residues. V gave up 3 bases and J gave up 1 base, with 4 bases separating them. The germline gives CDR1 SGDLS, CDR2 YYNGEE. DNA for the CDR3: TGTGCCAGCAGCGCCTCGAACACTGAAGCTTTCTTT. It yields the protein CASSASNTEAFF.

This clone was seen only once. The chain joins TRBV11-3 to TRBJ2-7, with 13 bases fitting TRBD2. Germline trimming cut 7 bases from V and 11 bases from J; bases unmatched to any gene: 11. CDR3 size: 14 residues. Germline V gives CDR1 SGHNT, CDR2 YENEEA. The CDR3 here is CASTLQGLAGEEYF. The CDR3, as DNA: TGTGCCAGCACCTTGCAAGGACTAGCGGGAGAAGAGTACTTC.

This clone is a singleton in its sample. This rearrangement joins TRBV9 to TRBJ2-7; 10 bases agree with TRBD2. The V and J ends lost 0 bases and 4 bases, in that order; junction bases with no gene match: 4. This CDR3 is 15 amino acids long. Germline CDR1 is SGDLS and CDR2 is YYNGEE. This CDR3 reads CASSVAASGGYEQYF. In nucleotides, the CDR3 is TGTGCCAGCAGCGTAGCAGCTAGCGGGGGTTACGAGCAGTACTTC.

V is TRBV10-3 and J is TRBJ2-7; D is uncertain. V was pared by 3 bases and J by 4 bases, with 13 bases between. The CDR3 length is 14 residues. The germline CDR1 and CDR2 sequences are ENHRY and SYGVKD. In DNA, the CDR3 is TGTGCCATCAGTGAATCACTGCTCCAATACGAGCAGTACTTC. This codes for CAISESLLQYEQYF.

The gene calls are TRBV6-4 and TRBJ2-1, with 8 bases aligning to TRBD2. CDR1 and CDR2 (germline): MRHNA, SNTAGT. CDR3 length equals 14 residues. V shed 8 bases and J 9 bases; nucleotides not matched to a gene: 12. The CDR3 nucleotides are TGTGCCAGCGGAGACGGCGCGGGAGGAGGTGAGCAGTTCTTC. Amino acid sequence: CASGDGAGGGEQFF.

The chain carries TRBV5-6 and TRBJ2-3; D remains unclear. The CDR3 totals 14 residues. V lost 0 bases, J lost 7 bases, and 12 bases lay in between. Germline V lookup: CDR1 SGHDT, CDR2 YYEEEE. This chain's CDR3 is CASSLENLFHTQYF. The DNA for the CDR3 is TGTGCCAGCAGCTTGGAGAACCTATTCCATACGCAGTATTTT.

V gene TRBV18 combines with J gene TRBJ2-2; 8 bases align to TRBD1. With 0 bases clipped from V and 6 bases from J, the junction kept 21 bases outside the gene matches. The CDR3 has 21 residues. Germline lookup yields CDR1 KGHSH and CDR2 LQKENI. The CDR3, as DNA: TGTGCCAGCTCACCACCCCAACCAGTCGCGGTCCAGGGGGCGCCTGCCGGGGAGCTGTTTTTT. This gives the protein CASSPPQPVAVQGAPAGELFF.